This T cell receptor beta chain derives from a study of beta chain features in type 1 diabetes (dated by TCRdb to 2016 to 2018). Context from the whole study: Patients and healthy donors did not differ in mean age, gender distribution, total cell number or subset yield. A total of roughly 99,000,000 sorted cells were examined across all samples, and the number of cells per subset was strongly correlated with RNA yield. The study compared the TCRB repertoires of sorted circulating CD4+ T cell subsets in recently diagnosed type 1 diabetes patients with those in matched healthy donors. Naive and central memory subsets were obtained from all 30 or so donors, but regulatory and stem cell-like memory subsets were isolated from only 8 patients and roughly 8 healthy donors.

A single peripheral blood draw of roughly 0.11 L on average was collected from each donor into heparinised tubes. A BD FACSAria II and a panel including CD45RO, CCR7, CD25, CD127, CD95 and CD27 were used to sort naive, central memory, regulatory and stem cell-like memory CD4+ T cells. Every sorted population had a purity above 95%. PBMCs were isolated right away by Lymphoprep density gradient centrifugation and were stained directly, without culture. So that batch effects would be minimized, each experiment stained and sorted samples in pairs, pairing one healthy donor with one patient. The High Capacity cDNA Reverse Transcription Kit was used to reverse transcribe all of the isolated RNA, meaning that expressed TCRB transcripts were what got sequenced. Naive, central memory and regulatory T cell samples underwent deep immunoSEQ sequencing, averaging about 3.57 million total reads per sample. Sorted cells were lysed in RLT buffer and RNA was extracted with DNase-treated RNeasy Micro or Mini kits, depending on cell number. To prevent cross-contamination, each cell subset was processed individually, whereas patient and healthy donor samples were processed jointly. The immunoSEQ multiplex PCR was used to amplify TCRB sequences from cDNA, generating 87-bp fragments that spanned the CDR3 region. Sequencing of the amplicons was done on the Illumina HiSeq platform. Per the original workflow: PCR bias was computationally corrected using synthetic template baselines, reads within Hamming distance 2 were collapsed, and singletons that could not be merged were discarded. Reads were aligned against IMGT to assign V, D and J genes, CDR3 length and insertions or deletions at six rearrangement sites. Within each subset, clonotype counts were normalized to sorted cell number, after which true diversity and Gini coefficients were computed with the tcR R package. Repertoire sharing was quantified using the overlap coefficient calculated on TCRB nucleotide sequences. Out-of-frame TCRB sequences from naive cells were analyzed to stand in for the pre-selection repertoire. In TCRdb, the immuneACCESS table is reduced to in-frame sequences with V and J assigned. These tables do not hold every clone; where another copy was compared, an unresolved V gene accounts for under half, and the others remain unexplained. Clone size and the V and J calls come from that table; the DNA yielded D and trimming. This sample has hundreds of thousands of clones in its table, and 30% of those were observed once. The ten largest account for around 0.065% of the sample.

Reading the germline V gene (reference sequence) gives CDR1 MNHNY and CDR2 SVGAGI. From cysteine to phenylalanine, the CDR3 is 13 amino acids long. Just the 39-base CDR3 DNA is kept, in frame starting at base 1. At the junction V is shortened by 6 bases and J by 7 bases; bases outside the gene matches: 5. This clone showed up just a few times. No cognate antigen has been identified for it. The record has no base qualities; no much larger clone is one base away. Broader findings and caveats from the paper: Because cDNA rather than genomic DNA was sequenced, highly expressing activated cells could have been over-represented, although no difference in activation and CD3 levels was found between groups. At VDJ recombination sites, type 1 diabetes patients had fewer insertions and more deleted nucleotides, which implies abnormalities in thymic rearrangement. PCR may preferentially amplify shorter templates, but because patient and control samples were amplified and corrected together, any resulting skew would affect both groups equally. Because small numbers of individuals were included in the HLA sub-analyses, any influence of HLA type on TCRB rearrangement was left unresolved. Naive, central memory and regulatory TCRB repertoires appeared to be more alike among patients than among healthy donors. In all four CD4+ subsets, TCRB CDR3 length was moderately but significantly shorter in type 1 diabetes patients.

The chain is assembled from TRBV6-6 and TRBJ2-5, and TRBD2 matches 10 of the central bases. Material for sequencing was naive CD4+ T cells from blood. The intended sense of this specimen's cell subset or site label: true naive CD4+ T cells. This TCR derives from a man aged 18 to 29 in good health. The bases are TGTGCCAGCAGATTAGCGGGGGGAGGGACCCAGTACTTC. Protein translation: CASRLAGGGTQYF.